The 5 T cell receptor beta chains listed next were all sequenced from one sample in a study of long-term antiretroviral therapy in people with HIV. Sequencing used immunoSEQ v3.0 at survey level. Sequencing was performed with immunoSEQ multiplex PCR; in TCRdb, only in-frame clones are kept and a portion is missing. This table has some 16,000 clones, around four fifths appearing once. Sample: unsorted PBMCs, taken 2.1 years after starting antiretroviral therapy. These receptors all stem from a man aged 40-50 years with HIV.

The chain recombines TRBV2 with TRBJ1-1; D is ambiguous. CDR1 and CDR2 from the germline V gene are SNHLY and FYNNEI. Trimming cost V 6 bases and J 4 bases, with 15 bases left between them. The CDR3 is made up of 14 amino acids. CDR3 in amino acids: CASSPTVEVTEAFF. DNA of the CDR3: TGTGCCAGCAGCCCGACGGTGGAGGTCACTGAAGCTTTCTTT.

J is TRBJ2-2 and V is TRBV5-6; D is uncertain. Germline V lookup: CDR1 SGHDT, CDR2 YYEEEE. The CDR3 loop spans 12 amino acids. V was pared by 4 bases and J by 3 bases, with 4 bases between. CDR3 DNA: TGTGCCAGCAGCCCGTACACCGGGGAGCTGTTTTTT. It codes for CASSPYTGELFF.

This clone was seen a handful of times. This sequence joins TRBV15 and TRBJ1-5; a weak D match, TRBD1 (5 bases). Germline CDR1 LNHNV, CDR2 YYDKDF (reference sequence). Trimming removed 2 bases at V and 5 bases at J, with 10 bases between. The CDR3 has 14 residues. For the CDR3, the DNA is TGTGCCACCAGCAGATCATCACAGGATCAGCCCCAGCATTTT. This gives the protein CATSRSSQDQPQHF.

The chain carries TRBV5-1 and TRBJ1-3; D is unclear. Germline loops: CDR1 SGHRS, CDR2 YFSETQ. This CDR3 has 13 amino acids. With 2 bases removed from V and 1 base from J, the gap between germline ends came to 4 bases. The CDR3 reads CASSLGSGNTIYF. CDR3 nucleotides: TGCGCCAGCAGCTTAGGATCTGGAAACACCATATATTTT.

V gene TRBV7-9 combines with J gene TRBJ2-1; TRBD2 matches at 10 bases. CDR1 SEHNR and CDR2 FQNEAQ come from the germline V gene (reference sequence). Trimming cost V 10 bases and J 7 bases; bases outside gene matches: 7. This CDR3 is built from 13 residues. In nucleotides, the CDR3 is TGTGCCAATGTGCTAGCGGGGGAAAATGAGCAGTTCTTC. As protein: CANVLAGENEQFF. The full variable domain, with the rest looked up from reference TRBV7-9 and TRBJ2-1, is DTGVSQNPRHKITKRGQNVTFRCDPISEHNRLYWYRQTLGQGPEFLTYFQNEAQLEKSRLLSDRFSAERPKGSFSTLEIQRTEQGDSAMYLCANVLAGENEQFFGPGTRLTVL.